The present T cell receptor (beta chain) was sequenced within a study of blood T cell repertoires in COVID-19. Study-wide background: Spain, Italy and the United States supplied samples that represented acute and convalescent COVID-19. The analysed material was cDNA or gDNA that came from T cells, B-cell-depleted T cells, or PBMCs.

In germline, CDR1 is SGHTA, CDR2 FQGNSA. Trimming removed 5 bases from V and 9 bases from J; junction bases left unmatched: 6. This CDR3 is 14 amino acids long. Authors' data handling: It was from reference gene primer amplification that nucleated cell counts were estimated. This table comes from immunoSEQ multiplex PCR, and its TCRdb copy is limited to in-frame clones, with some not included. That table is the source of V, J and clone size, and D and trimming were worked out from the DNA. The repertoire holds around 700,000 clones, 80% to 90% seen once, with 0.2% to 0.3% in the top ten. Source material: peripheral blood. V usage is TRBV7-2 and J usage is TRBJ2-1; TRBD2 matches 11 bases. The origin of this receptor is a woman aged 18-35 years with acute or convalescent COVID-19. The DNA for the CDR3 is TGTGCCAGCAGCATTAGCGGGGGGGCCATTGAGCAGTTCTTC. It encodes CASSISGGAIEQFF. Full variable domain (remainder filled in from reference TRBV7-2 and TRBJ2-1): GAGVSQSPSNKVTEKGKDVELRCDPISGHTALYWYRQSLGQGLEFLIYFQGNSAPDKSGLPSDRFSAERTGGSVSTLTIQRTQQEDSAVYLCASSISGGAIEQFFGPGTRLTVL.